This T cell receptor beta chain originates from a study of tumor-infiltrating lymphocytes in localized non-small cell lung cancer. Study-level results: Different pieces of the same tissue went to different assays, confounding technical variation with intratumor heterogeneity. IM1 and IM2 tumors showed no difference in T-cell fraction. Tumor T-cell fraction was not associated with recurrence-free survival.

In this sample, this clone turned up a few times. Its specificity is unknown. Trimming took 2 bases from V and 5 from J, leaving 12 bases between them. This CDR3 region has 14 residues. Germline-derived CDR1 and CDR2 are SNHLY and FYNNEI. The repertoire was sequenced with immunoSEQ multiplex PCR; TCRdb's copy has only in-frame clones and lacks some. The sample shows 23,000 or so clones, approximately 59% of them seen only once. The V call is TRBV2, the J call TRBJ2-5; D gene unclear. The clonotype originates from a human donor with non-small cell lung cancer. Sequencing used lung tumor tissue. CDR3 sequence reads: CASSEKGKRETQYF. The DNA of the CDR3 is TGTGCCAGCAGTGAAAAGGGTAAGAGGGAGACCCAGTACTTC.